The present T cell receptor beta chain was sequenced within a study of blood T cell repertoires in COVID-19. In the study's own analysis: Estimation of nucleated cell counts relied on the amplification of reference gene primers. Assay used: immunoSEQ multiplex PCR; TCRdb lists only in-frame clones, some missing. The V and J calls and clone size are taken from that table; D and trimming were inferred from the DNA. The sample yields 95,000 to 150,000 clones, roughly four fifths seen once. A Seattle source enrolled patients during active infection and followed them longitudinally. V lost 5 bases to trimming and J lost 2 bases; unmatched junction nucleotides: 7. The CDR3 loop spans 15 amino acids. CDR1 is SNHLY, CDR2 FYNNEI, per germline.

The sample taken for sequencing was peripheral blood. This TCR was sampled from a man aged 25 to 40 with COVID-19, enrolled during active disease. This chain links TRBV2 with TRBJ2-3, with 7 bases aligning to TRBD1. CDR3 region: CASSRTGWNTDTQYF. CDR3 sequence (DNA): TGTGCCAGCAGTCGGACAGGTTGGAACACAGATACGCAGTATTTT. Based on the CDR3 plus reference TRBV2 and TRBJ2-3, the full variable domain is EPEVTQTPSHQVTQMGQEVILRCVPISNHLYFYWYRQILGQKVEFLVSFYNNEISEKSEIFDDQFSVERPDGSNFTLKIRSTKLEDSAMYFCASSRTGWNTDTQYFGPGTRLTVL.